The clone carrying this T cell receptor (beta chain) was observed at least ten times. Antigen unknown. Germline V gene sequence: CDR1 MNHNY, CDR2 SVGAGI (reference sequence). This CDR3 region has 14 residues. The junction had 5 bases not matched to a gene; V was cut back by 6 bases and J by 2 bases. This specimen comes from a study of beta chain features in type 1 diabetes. Of the isolated RNA, all was reverse transcribed, and so the sequenced material was expressed TCRB transcripts. Measured with immunoSEQ multiplex PCR; TCRdb has only the in-frame clones, and not every one. The data contain fewer than 150,000 clones, about 7.1% of them singletons. Study observations and caveats: A greater similarity of naive, central memory and Treg TCRB repertoires was seen among patients than among healthy donors. A definitive answer on HLA type influencing TCRB rearrangement was not reached here. TCRB CDR3s were moderately but significantly shorter in Type 1 diabetes patients in all four CD4+ subsets.

The receptor was isolated from a woman between 25 and 40 years old in good health. The rearrangement uses TRBV6-6 and TRBJ2-7; 9 bases are a match to TRBD1. Specimen: central memory CD4+ T cells from blood. As DNA, the CDR3 is TGTGCCAGCAGAACCGGGACAGGGACCTACGAGCAGTACTTC. This encodes CASRTGTGTYEQYF.